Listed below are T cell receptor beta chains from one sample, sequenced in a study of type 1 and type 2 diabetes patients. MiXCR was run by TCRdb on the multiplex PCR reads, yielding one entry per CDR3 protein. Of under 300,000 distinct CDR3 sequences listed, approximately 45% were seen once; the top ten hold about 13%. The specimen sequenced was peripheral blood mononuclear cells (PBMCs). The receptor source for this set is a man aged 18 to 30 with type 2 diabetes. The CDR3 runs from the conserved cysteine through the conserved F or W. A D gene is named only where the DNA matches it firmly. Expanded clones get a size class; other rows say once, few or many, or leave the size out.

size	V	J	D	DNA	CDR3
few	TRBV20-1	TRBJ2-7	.	TGCAGTGCTAGAGGCGTCCCCTACGAGCAGTACTTC	CSARGVPYEQYF
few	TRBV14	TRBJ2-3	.	TGTGCCAGCAGCCAGATCCCACCTAGCACAGATACGCAGTATTTT	CASSQIPPSTDTQYF
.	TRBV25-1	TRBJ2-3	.	TGTGCCAGCAGTGTCGGGTGGGAAGATACGCAGTATTTT	CASSVGWEDTQYF
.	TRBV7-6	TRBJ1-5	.	TGTGCCAGCAGCTTGGCGGATCAGCCCCAGCATTTT	CASSLADQPQHF
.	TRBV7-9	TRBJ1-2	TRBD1	TGTGCCAGCAGCTCGGCGGACAGGAACTATGGCTACACCTTC	CASSSADRNYGYTF
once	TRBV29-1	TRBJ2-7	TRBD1	TGCAGCGTGAGGACAGGGGAAAGGGAGCAGTACTTC	CSVRTGEREQYF
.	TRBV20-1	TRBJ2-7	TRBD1	TGCAGTGCGTGGGACAGGGCAAGGGAGCAGTACTTC	CSAWDRAREQYF
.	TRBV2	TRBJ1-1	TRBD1	TGTGCCAGCACCAAGACAGGGAGGAACACTGAAGCTTTCTTT	CASTKTGRNTEAFF
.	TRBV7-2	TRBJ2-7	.	TGTGCCAGCAGCCAAGTAGACAGCAGCCAAGGGGGCTACGAGCAGTACTTC	CASSQVDSSQGGYEQYF
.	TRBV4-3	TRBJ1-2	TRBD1	TGCGCCAGCAGCCGGGTATTACAGGGGAGGTTAAACTATGGCTACACCTTC	CASSRVLQGRLNYGYTF
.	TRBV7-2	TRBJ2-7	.	TGTGCCAGCAGCTTAGTCGGGGAGACAGTGGTCTTC	CASSLVGETVVF
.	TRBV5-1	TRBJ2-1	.	TGTGCCAGCAGTGGAGTGGGGGCGGACAACGAGCAGTTCTTC	CASSGVGADNEQFF
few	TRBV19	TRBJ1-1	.	TGTGCCAGTAGTATACCGGCGAACACTGAAGCTTTCTTT	CASSIPANTEAFF
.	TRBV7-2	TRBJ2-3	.	TGTGCCAGCAGCTTAGTTGGAGAGTTTCGACTCCCTGACTCGCAGTATTTT	CASSLVGEFRLPDSQYF
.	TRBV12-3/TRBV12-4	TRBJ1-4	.	TGTGCCAGCAGTTTACGGGGAGGGGGTGAAAAACTGTTTTTT	CASSLRGGGEKLFF
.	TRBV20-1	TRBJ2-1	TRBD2	TGCAGTGCTATCATACCGGGACTAGCGGGAAATAATGAGCAGTTCTTC	CSAIIPGLAGNNEQFF
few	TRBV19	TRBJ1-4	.	TGTGCCAGTAGTGACTTGCCAGGTGAAAAACTGTTTTTT	CASSDLPGEKLFF
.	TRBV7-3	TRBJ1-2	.	TGTGCCAGCGGACCCGGGGGGTATGGCTACACCTTC	CASGPGGYGYTF
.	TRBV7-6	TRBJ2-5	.	TGTGCCAGCGGCAGGGGACAAATTGAGACCCAGTACTTC	CASGRGQIETQYF
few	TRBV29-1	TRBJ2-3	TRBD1	TGCAGCTTGGGGACAGGGGCACTCACAGATACGCAGTATTTT	CSLGTGALTDTQYF
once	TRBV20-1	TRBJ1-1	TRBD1	TGCAGTGCTGGGGGGACAGGGGAGAACACTGAAGCTTTCTTT	CSAGGTGENTEAFF
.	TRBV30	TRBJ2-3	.	TGTGCCTGGAGTGTCTCCGATACGCAGTATTTT	CAWSVSDTQYF
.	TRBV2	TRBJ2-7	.	TGTGCCAGCTGTCCGGGACCGATAACCTACGAGCAGTACTTC	CASCPGPITYEQYF
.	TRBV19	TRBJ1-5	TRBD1	TGTGCCAGTAGTATAGGAGGACAGGGGGCAGGGCAGCCCCAGCATTTT	CASSIGGQGAGQPQHF
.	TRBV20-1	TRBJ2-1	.	TGCAGTGCTAGAACTCAAGGCGGGACTGAGCAGTTCTTC	CSARTQGGTEQFF
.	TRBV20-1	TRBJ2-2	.	TGCAGTGCTAGACGACGGGAAACCGGGGAGCTGTTTTTT	CSARRRETGELFF
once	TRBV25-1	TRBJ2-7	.	TGCGCCAGCAGCCAATCTTGGGCTTTCGGGGAGCAGTACTTC	CASSQSWAFGEQYF
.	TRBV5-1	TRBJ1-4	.	TGCGCCAGCAGCTTGGCCATGGTGGGGAACGGTGAAAAACTGTTTTTT	CASSLAMVGNGEKLFF
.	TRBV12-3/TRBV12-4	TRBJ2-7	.	TGTGCCAGCAGTTTAGACGACAGGATCTACGAGCAGCACTTC	CASSLDDRIYEQHF
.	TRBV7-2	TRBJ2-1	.	TGTGCCAGCAGCTTACAGCGGAGCGAGCAGTTCTTC	CASSLQRSEQFF
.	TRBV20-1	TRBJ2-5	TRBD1	TGCAGTGCTACGCATTCGCCGGGACAGCAAGAGACCCAGTACTTC	CSATHSPGQQETQYF
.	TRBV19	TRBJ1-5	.	TGTGCCAGTAGTACCGCCCCTACATACCAGGGAGGTCAGCCCCAGCATTTT	CASSTAPTYQGGQPQHF
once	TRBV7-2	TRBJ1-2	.	TGTGCCAGCAGCTTAGGCAGGTTTGATGGCCACACCTTC	CASSLGRFDGHTF
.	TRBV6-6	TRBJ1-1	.	TGTGCCAGCAGTCGGGACTTGAACACTGAAGCTTTCTTT	CASSRDLNTEAFF
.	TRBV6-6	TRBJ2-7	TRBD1	TGTGCCAGCAGTTACGGGACAGCGATCTCCTACGAGCAGTACTTC	CASSYGTAISYEQYF
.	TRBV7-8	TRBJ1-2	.	TGTGCCAGCAGCGATCCTATAGGGGGCTACACCTTC	CASSDPIGGYTF
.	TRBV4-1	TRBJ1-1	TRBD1	TGCGCCAGCAGCCAACAGGGGGCTTGGACTGAAGCTTTCTTT	CASSQQGAWTEAFF
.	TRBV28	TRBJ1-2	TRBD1	TGTGCCTGCTCAGGGGGCTGGGACTACACCTTC	CACSGGWDYTF
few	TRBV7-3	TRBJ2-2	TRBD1	TGTGCCAGCAGCTTAGGGGCAGGGGGCACCACCGGGGAGCTGTTTTTT	CASSLGAGGTTGELFF
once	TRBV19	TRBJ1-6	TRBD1	TGTGCCAGTAGTATCCTACAGGGGAATAATTCACCCCTCCACTTT	CASSILQGNNSPLHF
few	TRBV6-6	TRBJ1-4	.	TGTGCCAGCAGTTACTCGGGGCAGCCAGAAAAACTGTTTTTT	CASSYSGQPEKLFF
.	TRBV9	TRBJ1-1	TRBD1	TGTGCCAGCAGCGTAGGGGTCCAGGGGGCCGACACTGAAGCTTTCTTT	CASSVGVQGADTEAFF
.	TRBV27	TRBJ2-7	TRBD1	TGTGCCAGCAGTTTCGGGGACAGGGGCTACGAGCAGTACTTC	CASSFGDRGYEQYF
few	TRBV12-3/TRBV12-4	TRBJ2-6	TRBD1	TGTGCCGCTACAGGGGTCGCTGGGGCCAACGTCCTGACTTTC	CAATGVAGANVLTF
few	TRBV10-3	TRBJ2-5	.	TGTGCCACCCGACTAGAGGGGCGAGAGACCCAGTACTTC	CATRLEGRETQYF
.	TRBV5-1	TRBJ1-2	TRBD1	TGCGCCAGCAGCTTAGGGACAGGGGTATATGGCTACACCTTC	CASSLGTGVYGYTF
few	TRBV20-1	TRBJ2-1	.	TGCAGTGCTAGGGGTCTTCGGGGCGCGGCATTCTTC	CSARGLRGAAFF
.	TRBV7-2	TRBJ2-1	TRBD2	TGTGCCAGCAGCTCAGCCCCTAGCGGGGGGTGGTCCTACAATGAGCAGTTCTTC	CASSSAPSGGWSYNEQFF
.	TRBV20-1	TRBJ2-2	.	TGCAGTGCTAGTTCGGGGGCGGGCACCGGGGAGCTGTTTTTT	CSASSGAGTGELFF
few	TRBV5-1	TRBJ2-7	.	TGCGCCAGCAGCTTCGATGCAGGACCCTACGAGCAGTACTTC	CASSFDAGPYEQYF